The 11 T cell receptor beta chains below were found in one sample sequenced in a study of T cell repertoires in cytomegalovirus infection. TCRdb reanalysed the reads using MiXCR and keeps one entry per CDR3 protein. Among 250,000 to 300,000 distinct CDR3 sequences listed, more than 20% were seen once. Sequenced sample: PBMCs. Receptors originate from a human donor in good health (CMV status not recorded). Some clones in this sample may be carry-over from other donors' samples.

The V gene is TRBV10-3, the J gene TRBJ2-7; 8 bases line up with TRBD2. The trim removed 0 bases at V and 2 bases at J, leaving 6 bases unmatched. Germline CDR1 is ENHRY and CDR2 is SYGVKD. This CDR3 spans 16 amino acids. DNA of the CDR3: TGTGCCATCAGTGAGTCGTTTAGCGGGGACCCCTACGAGCAGTACTTC. Protein product: CAISESFSGDPYEQYF.

At least ten counts were recorded for this clonotype. The J gene is TRBJ2-5, the V gene TRBV7-2; 9 bases agree with TRBD1. Losses at the gene ends were 4 bases for V and 4 bases for J; bases not matched to a gene: 4. The germline V gene encodes CDR1 SGHTA and CDR2 FQGNSA. The length of the CDR3 is 14 residues. CDR3 amino acids: CASSSNRGPETQYF. The CDR3 nucleotides read TGTGCCAGCAGCTCGAACAGGGGGCCAGAGACCCAGTACTTC.

The chain joins TRBV4-3 to TRBJ1-2; tentative D call: TRBD1 (5 bases). V was trimmed by 0 bases and J by 4 bases, leaving 15 bases between them. The CDR3 spans 16 residues. CDR1 and CDR2 (germline): LGHNA, YSLEER. CDR3 protein: CASSQDRRGTGYGYTF. As DNA, the CDR3 is TGCGCCAGCAGCCAAGATCGTAGGGGTACGGGCTATGGCTACACCTTC.

This clonotype came up a few times. The chain links TRBV7-3 to TRBJ2-3, with 9 positions matching TRBD1. The CDR3 is 16 residues long. J gave up 6 bases and V 3 bases, and 10 bases lay outside the gene matches. Germline CDR1 and CDR2: SGHTA and FQGTGA. The CDR3 DNA reads TGTGCCAGCAGCTTCCGCGGGACAGGGAGTTTGGATACGCAGTATTTT. Translation gives CASSFRGTGSLDTQYF.

This clonotype was detected many times. The chain combines TRBV7-2 with TRBJ1-1; 10 nucleotides align to TRBD1. In germline, CDR1 is SGHTA, CDR2 FQGNSA. With V trimmed by 5 bases and J by 3 bases, 9 bases remained unmatched. The CDR3 loop spans 16 amino acids. The CDR3 region has the DNA TGTGCCAGCAGCCTAATAGACAGGGGGCGTTACACTGAAGCTTTCTTT. As protein: CASSLIDRGRYTEAFF.

This clonotype was observed many times. The chain employs TRBV7-2 and TRBJ2-5, with D perhaps matching TRBD2 (7 bases). Germline lookup yields CDR1 SGHTA and CDR2 FQGNSA. The CDR3 totals 14 residues. The V and J ends lost 5 bases and 4 bases respectively, with 14 bases between them. The CDR3 nucleotides read TGTGCCAGCAGCCCCACGGGGGGCGGAGAGACCCAGTACTTC. Translating gives CASSPTGGGETQYF.

The V call is TRBV30, the J call TRBJ2-1; 7 bases line up with TRBD2. The CDR3 length is 17 residues. CDR1 and CDR2 from the germline V gene are GTSNPN and SVGIG (reference sequence). V trimming: 2 bases; J trimming: 7 bases; junction bases outside the gene matches: 17. The CDR3 coding sequence is TGTGCCTGGAGTCTTGCCCTCGTCGGGGGAGGGAATAATGAGCAGTTCTTC. Translated, it gives CAWSLALVGGGNNEQFF.

The sample holds many counts of this clonotype. This sequence joins TRBV7-2 and TRBJ2-1; no clear D. CDR3 length: 12 amino acids. V was pared by 5 bases and J by 8 bases, with 10 bases between. Germline V lookup: CDR1 SGHTA, CDR2 FQGNSA. DNA of the CDR3: TGTGCCAGCAGCCCCGTTGGCCATGAGCAGTTCTTC. As protein: CASSPVGHEQFF.

This clonotype was recorded a few times. The J gene is TRBJ1-2, the V gene TRBV6-1, with D possibly being TRBD1 (5 bases). V was cut by 2 bases and J by 3 bases, with 10 bases left in between. The germline CDR1 and CDR2 sequences are MNHNS and SASEGT. The CDR3 spans 14 residues. The CDR3 DNA is TGTGCCAGCAGTGAAACCCGACAGCACTATGGCTACACCTTC. Translation: CASSETRQHYGYTF.

The chain employs TRBV3-1 and TRBJ1-6, with 7 nucleotides matching TRBD1. Germline CDR1 reads LGHDT; CDR2 reads YNNKEL (reference sequence). Unmatched junction bases numbered 17, after V lost 4 bases and J lost 8 bases. The CDR3 has 18 residues. CDR3 nucleotide sequence: TGTGCCAGCAGCCCGCCGGGACAGTTTATTTTCGGTGATTCACCCCTCCACTTT. Its protein is CASSPPGQFIFGDSPLHF.

The sample holds many counts of this clonotype. The J gene is TRBJ2-1, the V gene TRBV7-2; unclear D gene. The germline V gene encodes CDR1 SGHTA and CDR2 FQGNSA. The V end lost 3 bases, the J end lost 4 bases, and 10 bases lay between the germline ends. The CDR3 loop spans 14 amino acids. CDR3 amino acids: CASSLALGYNEQFF. CDR3 nucleotides: TGTGCCAGCAGCTTGGCGCTAGGGTACAATGAGCAGTTCTTC.